What follows describes a single T cell receptor (beta chain). What it binds is not known. TCRdb analysed the multiplex PCR reads with MiXCR anew, one entry per CDR3 protein. The sample yields about 180,000 distinct CDR3 sequences, approximately 33% seen once. The data were obtained in a study of breast tumors, draining lymph nodes, adjacent tissues. Study-level results: Tumor TCR diversity was below lymph nodes but above nontumor tissue. Luminal-like breast cancer showed significantly higher tumor–nontumor repertoire similarity than basal-like. Data only fit, rather than demonstrated, lymph node origin of most tumor T cells.

The lymph nodes were axillary draining lymph nodes from breast cancer patients. Trimming stripped 3 bases from V and 8 bases from J, with 11 bases between. Germline V gene data show CDR1 as SGHTA and CDR2 as FQGNSA. The CDR3 sequence is 14 residues long. The chain recombines TRBV7-2 with TRBJ1-6; D gene uncertain. The sequence derives from a female donor with breast cancer. Some clones in this sample may be carry-over from other donors' samples. The sample comprised axillary lymph node tissue. CDR3 protein: CASSLGPRDSPLHF. The DNA of the CDR3 is TGTGCCAGCAGCTTGGGTCCCCGTGATTCACCCCTCCACTTT.